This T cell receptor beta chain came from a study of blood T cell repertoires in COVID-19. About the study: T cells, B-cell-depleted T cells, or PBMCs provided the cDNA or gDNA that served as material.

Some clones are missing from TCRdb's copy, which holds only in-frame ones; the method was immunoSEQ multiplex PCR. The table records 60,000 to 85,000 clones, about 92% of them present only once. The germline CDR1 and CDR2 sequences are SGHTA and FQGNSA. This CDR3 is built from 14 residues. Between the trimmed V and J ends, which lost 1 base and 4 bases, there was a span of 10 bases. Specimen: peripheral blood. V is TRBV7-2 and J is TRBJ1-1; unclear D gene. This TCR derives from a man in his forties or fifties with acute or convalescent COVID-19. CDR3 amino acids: CASSLVEGSTEAFF. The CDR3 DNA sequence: TGTGCCAGCAGCTTAGTGGAAGGGAGCACTGAAGCTTTCTTT.